These 12 T cell receptor beta chains were sequenced from one sample in a study of shared clonotypes between healthy human individuals. Profiled with immunoSEQ multiplex PCR; TCRdb holds only in-frame clones, not every one. The sample contains 2,100,000 or so clones, around 95% of which appear only once. Specimen: naive CD4+ T cells sorted from blood. Subset given: CD45RA+ positively selected. The receptors originated from a man younger than 30 in good health.

Points on this clone: The same CDR3 arises from other DNA sequences in this sample as well. V gene TRBV30 combines with J gene TRBJ2-1; weak D call: TRBD1 (6 bases). Germline V gives CDR1 GTSNPN, CDR2 SVGIG (reference sequence). V was clipped by 0 bases and J by 4 bases, with 7 bases between them. CDR3 length: 13 amino acids. The CDR3 spells CAWSVQGYNEQFF. The CDR3 nucleotides read TGTGCCTGGAGTGTACAGGGTTACAATGAGCAGTTCTTC.

The V call is TRBV25-1, the J call TRBJ1-5, with D uncertain. From germline, CDR1 is MGHDK and CDR2 SYGVNS. The CDR3 covers 14 residues. With 8 bases removed from V and 3 bases from J, the gap between germline ends came to 14 bases. The CDR3 bases are TGTGCCAGCCGACCGCCGGGAGACAATCAGCCCCAGCATTTT. It is translated as CASRPPGDNQPQHF.

The chain couples TRBV28 to TRBJ1-3, with a possible D match to TRBD1 (5 bases). Trimming took 4 bases from V and 2 from J, leaving 15 bases between them. This CDR3 has 16 amino acids. Germline V gives CDR1 MDHEN, CDR2 SYDVKM. In DNA form, the CDR3 reads TGTGCCAGCAGTTCAGCCGCAGGAGGGGCTGGAAACACCATATATTTT. This sequence encodes CASSSAAGGAGNTIYF. Supplemented by reference TRBV28 and TRBJ1-3, the full variable domain reads DVKVTQSSRYLVKRTGEKVFLECVQDMDHENMFWYRQDPGLGLRLIYFSYDVKMKEKGDIPEGYSVSREKKERFSLILESASTNQTSMYLCASSSAAGGAGNTIYFGEGSWLTVV.

Only one count was recorded for this clone. V usage is TRBV7-9 and J usage is TRBJ2-2, with 7 bases fitting TRBD2. V lost 5 bases, J lost 0 bases, and 6 bases stayed unmatched. CDR1 is SEHNR and CDR2 is FQNEAQ in the germline V gene (reference sequence). CDR3 length equals 16 residues. This chain's CDR3 is CASSGPRGANTGELFF. The CDR3 DNA reads TGTGCCAGCAGCGGCCCCCGGGGGGCGAACACCGGGGAGCTGTTTTTT.

This sequence joins TRBV7-2 and TRBJ1-1; D gene ambiguous. This CDR3 contains 15 residues. Germline V gene data show CDR1 as SGHTA and CDR2 as FQGNSA. The V end was cut by 5 bases, the J end by 0 bases, with 13 bases between. CDR3 loop: CASSLGISMNTEAFF. CDR3 nucleotides: TGTGCCAGCAGCCTTGGGATATCTATGAACACTGAAGCTTTCTTT.

This chain joins TRBV6-1 and TRBJ2-3; 8 positions agree with TRBD2. With 6 bases clipped from V and 5 bases from J, the junction kept 7 bases outside the gene matches. Per germline, CDR1 MNHNS and CDR2 SASEGT. The CDR3 sequence is 14 residues long. CDR3 region: CASRERGREDTQYF. CDR3 nucleotides: TGTGCCAGCAGGGAGCGGGGGCGGGAAGATACGCAGTATTTT.

V gene TRBV5-1 combines with J gene TRBJ1-3, with D unclear. The CDR3 loop spans 13 amino acids. Trimming took off 3 bases at V and 4 bases at J, with 8 bases between the two ends. Germline loops: CDR1 SGHRS, CDR2 YFSETQ. The DNA for the CDR3 is TGCGCCAGCAGCTCTGACAACGGAAACACCATATATTTT. Translation: CASSSDNGNTIYF.

J is TRBJ1-2 and V is TRBV28, with 8 positions matching TRBD1. The germline V gene has CDR1 MDHEN and CDR2 SYDVKM. V lost 5 bases to trimming and J lost 1 base; unmatched junction nucleotides: 15. This CDR3 is 18 amino acids long. The CDR3 sequence: CASSRVDWTGKNNYGYTF. In DNA, the CDR3 is TGTGCCAGCAGTCGAGTAGATTGGACAGGGAAAAATAACTATGGCTACACCTTC.

As to this clone: Other DNA variants within this sample encode the same CDR3. The chain has TRBV7-2 and TRBJ1-2; D is unresolved. Germline V gene data show CDR1 as SGHTA and CDR2 as FQGNSA. This CDR3 region has 12 residues. V lost 3 bases and J lost 5, with 7 bases in between. Here the CDR3 reads CASSLVGYGYTF. The CDR3 coding sequence is TGTGCCAGCAGCTTGGTTGGGTATGGCTACACCTTC. Combining the CDR3 with reference TRBV7-2 and TRBJ1-2 gives the whole variable domain GAGVSQSPSNKVTEKGKDVELRCDPISGHTALYWYRQSLGQGLEFLIYFQGNSAPDKSGLPSDRFSAERTGGSVSTLTIQRTQQEDSAVYLCASSLVGYGYTFGSGTRLTVV.

DNA for the CDR3: TGTGCCAGTAGTATGATCCCGGGGACCAGCTCCTACAATGAGCAGTTCTTC. This sequence encodes CASSMIPGTSSYNEQFF. V and J are TRBV19 and TRBJ2-1; TRBD1 or TRBD2 may be the D gene (5 bases each). V gave up 3 bases and J gave up 0 bases, with 15 bases separating them. The CDR3 runs 17 residues. In germline, CDR1 is LNHDA, CDR2 SQIVND (reference sequence).

The genes are TRBV7-9 and TRBJ2-1; 10 bases fit TRBD2. There are 16 residues in the CDR3. V trimming: 7 bases; J trimming: 5 bases; junction bases outside the gene matches: 11. Germline V gives CDR1 SEHNR, CDR2 FQNEAQ (reference sequence). The CDR3 sequence is CASTGRLAGGNNEQFF. The CDR3 nucleotides read TGTGCCAGCACCGGCCGATTAGCGGGAGGTAACAATGAGCAGTTCTTC.

This chain connects TRBV6-1 to TRBJ2-7, with a tentative D call TRBD1 (6 bases). Germline assignment: CDR1 MNHNS and CDR2 SASEGT. V gave up 5 bases and J gave up 2 bases, with 13 bases separating them. CDR3 length: 14 residues. CDR3 region: CASSLQRQAYEQYF. In DNA, the CDR3 is TGTGCCAGCAGTCTCCAAAGACAGGCCTACGAGCAGTACTTC.